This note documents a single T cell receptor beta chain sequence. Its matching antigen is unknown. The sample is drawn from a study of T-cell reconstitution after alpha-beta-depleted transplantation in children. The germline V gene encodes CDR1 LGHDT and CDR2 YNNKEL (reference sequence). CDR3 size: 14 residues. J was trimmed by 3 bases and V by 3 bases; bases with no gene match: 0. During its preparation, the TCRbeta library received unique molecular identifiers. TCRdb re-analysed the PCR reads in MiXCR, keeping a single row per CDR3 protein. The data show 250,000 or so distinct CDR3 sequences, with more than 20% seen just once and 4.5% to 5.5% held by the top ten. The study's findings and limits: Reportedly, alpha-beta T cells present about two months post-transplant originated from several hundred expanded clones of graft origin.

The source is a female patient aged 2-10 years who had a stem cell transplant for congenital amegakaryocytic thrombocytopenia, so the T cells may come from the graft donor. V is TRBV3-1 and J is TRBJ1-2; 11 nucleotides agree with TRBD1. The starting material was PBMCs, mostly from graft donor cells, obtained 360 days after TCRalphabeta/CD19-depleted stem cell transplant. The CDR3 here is CASSQDRGHYGYTF. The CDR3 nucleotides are TGTGCCAGCAGCCAGGACAGGGGGCACTATGGCTACACCTTC.